This T cell receptor (beta chain) was identified during a study of cytomegalovirus exposure and HLA in healthy donors. The CDR3 has 12 amino acids. General observations from the study: A classifier reportedly called cytomegalovirus status with high sensitivity and specificity. The study listed 164 cytomegalovirus-associated TCR beta chains. According to a later analysis, TCR clusters from the first cohort tended to co-occur in the 120 or so validation repertoires.

Generated by immunoSEQ multiplex PCR, the TCRdb table keeps only in-frame clones and is missing some. The table lists around 69,000 clones, over 95% of them singletons. Remarks on this clone: Antigen specificity is unknown.

The chain carries TRBV21-1 and TRBJ1-1; the table's D call TRBD1 went unverified against the DNA. TRBV21-1 is termed a pseudogene. The TCR was taken from a woman aged 18-29 years in good health and CMV-seropositive. The sample comprised PBMCs. The CDR3 spells CASLRERTEAFF. As DNA, the CDR3 is TGTGCCAGCCTCAGGGAAAGAACTGAAGCTTTCTTT.